The 3 T cell receptor beta chains given below trace back to one sample, sequenced in a study of T cell responses to AZD1222 COVID-19 vaccine. Clones were read by immunoSEQ multiplex PCR, and TCRdb kept only the in-frame ones, dropping some. The table includes 150,000 to 200,000 clones, roughly 92% detected once. The sample was peripheral blood, taken 28 days after the second AZD1222 dose. These TCRs come from an adult who received the AZD1222 COVID-19 vaccine.

The chain uses TRBV3-1 (or the pseudogene TRBV3-2) and TRBJ2-2; D unresolved. The germline V and J ends were trimmed by 3 bases and 7 bases, with 9 bases remaining between them. CDR1 and CDR2 from the germline V gene are LGHDT and YNNKEL (reference sequence). The CDR3 runs 13 residues. CDR3 nucleotides: TGTGCCAGCAGCCAGACGATGCTCGGGGAGCTGTTTTTT. As protein: CASSQTMLGELFF.

The gene calls are TRBV27 and TRBJ1-5, with D tentatively TRBD1 (5 bases). The CDR3 runs to 13 residues. Per the germline V gene, CDR1 is MNHEY and CDR2 is SMNVEV (reference sequence). CDR3 sequence (DNA): TGTGCGGCAGGGCATTATAGCAATCAGCCCCAGCATTTT. It encodes CAAGHYSNQPQHF.

CDR3 in amino acids: CASSLDLSIGELFF. CDR3 DNA: TGTGCCAGCAGCTTGGACCTATCTATAGGGGAGCTGTTTTTT. The chain employs TRBV6-4 and TRBJ2-2; D gene uncertain. V was trimmed by 6 bases and J by 8 bases, leaving 16 bases between them. The CDR3 is 14 residues long. CDR1 is MRHNA, CDR2 SNTAGT, per germline.